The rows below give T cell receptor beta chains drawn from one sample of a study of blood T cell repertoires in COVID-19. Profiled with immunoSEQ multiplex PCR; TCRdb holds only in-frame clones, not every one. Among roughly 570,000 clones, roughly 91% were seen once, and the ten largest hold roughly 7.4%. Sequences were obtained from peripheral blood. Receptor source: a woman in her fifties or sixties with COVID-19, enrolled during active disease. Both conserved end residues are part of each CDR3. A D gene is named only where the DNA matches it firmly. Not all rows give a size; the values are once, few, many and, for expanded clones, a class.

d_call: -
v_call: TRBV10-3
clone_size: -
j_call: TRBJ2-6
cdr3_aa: CAIRNDWGDSGANVLTF
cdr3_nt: TGTGCCATCAGAAACGACTGGGGGGACTCTGGGGCCAACGTCCTGACTTTC

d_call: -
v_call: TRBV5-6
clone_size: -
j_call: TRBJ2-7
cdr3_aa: CASSSPHRASYEQYF
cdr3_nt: TGTGCCAGCAGCTCTCCACACAGGGCTTCCTACGAGCAGTACTTC

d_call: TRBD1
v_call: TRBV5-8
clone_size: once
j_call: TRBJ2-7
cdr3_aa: CASSEPGQGDEQYF
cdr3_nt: TGTGCCAGCAGCGAACCGGGACAGGGAGACGAGCAGTACTTC

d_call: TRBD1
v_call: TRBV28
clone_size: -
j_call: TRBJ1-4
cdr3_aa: CASSLWSDRENEKLFF
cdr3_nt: TGTGCCAGCAGTTTATGGTCCGACAGGGAAAATGAAAAACTGTTTTTT

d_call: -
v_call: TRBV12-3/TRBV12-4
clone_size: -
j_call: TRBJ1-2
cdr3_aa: CASRGAWNYGYTF
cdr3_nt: TGTGCCAGCAGAGGAGCCTGGAACTATGGCTACACCTTC

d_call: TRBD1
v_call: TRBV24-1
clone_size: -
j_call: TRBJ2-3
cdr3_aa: CATSDPTGGMRDTQYF
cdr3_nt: TGTGCCACCAGTGACCCCACAGGGGGGATGAGAGATACGCAGTATTTT

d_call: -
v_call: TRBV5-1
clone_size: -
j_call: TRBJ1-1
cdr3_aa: CASSYTTSNTEAFF
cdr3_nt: TGCGCCAGCAGCTACACAACGTCGAACACTGAAGCTTTCTTT

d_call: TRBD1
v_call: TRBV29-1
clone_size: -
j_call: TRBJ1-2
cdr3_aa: CSARTGGAPSGYTF
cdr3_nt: TGCAGCGCCCGGACAGGGGGCGCCCCGAGTGGCTACACCTTC

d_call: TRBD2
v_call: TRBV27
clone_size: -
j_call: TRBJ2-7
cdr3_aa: CASRRGGSSYEQYF
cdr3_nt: TGTGCCAGCAGGCGCGGGGGGAGCTCCTACGAGCAGTACTTC

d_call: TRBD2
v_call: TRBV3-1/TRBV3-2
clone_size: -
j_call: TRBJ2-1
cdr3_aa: CASSQDGTRGGLGNEQFF
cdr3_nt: TGTGCCAGCAGCCAAGATGGCACACGGGGGGGGCTGGGGAATGAGCAGTTCTTC

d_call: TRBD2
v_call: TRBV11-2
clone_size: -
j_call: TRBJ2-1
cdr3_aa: CASSSSGGYNEQFF
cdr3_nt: TGTGCCAGCAGCTCAAGCGGGGGGTACAATGAGCAGTTCTTC

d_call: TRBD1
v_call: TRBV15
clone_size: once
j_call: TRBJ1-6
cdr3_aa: CATSRGQGQNSPLHF
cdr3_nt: TGTGCCACCAGCAGAGGACAGGGCCAAAATTCACCCCTCCACTTT

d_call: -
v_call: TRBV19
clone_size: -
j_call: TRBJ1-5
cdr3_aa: CASSIDLNQPQHF
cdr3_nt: TGTGCCAGTAGTATCGATCTAAATCAGCCCCAGCATTTT

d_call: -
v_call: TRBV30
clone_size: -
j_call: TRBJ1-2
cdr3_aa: CAWSPTGYGYTF
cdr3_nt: TGTGCCTGGAGTCCTACAGGGTACGGCTACACCTTC

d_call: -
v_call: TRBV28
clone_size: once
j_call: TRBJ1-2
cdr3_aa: CASSSSHRANYGYTF
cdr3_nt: -